This T cell receptor (beta chain) is from a study of blood T cell repertoires in COVID-19. Study context: Samples representing acute and convalescent COVID-19 were sourced from the United States, Italy and Spain. Sources were T cells, B-cell-depleted T cells, or PBMCs; the material itself was cDNA or gDNA.

Per the original methods: Reference gene primer amplification in the assay estimated nucleated cell counts. Only in-frame clones appear in the TCRdb table, and some are missing; sequencing was by immunoSEQ multiplex PCR. That table furnishes V, J and clone size, whereas the DNA furnished D and trimming. The table shows tens of thousands of clones, with approximately 86% occurring only once. This CDR3 region has 16 residues. V lost 4 bases and J lost 3; bases outside the gene matches: 8. The germline V gene encodes CDR1 SGHDN and CDR2 FVKESK. Material for sequencing was peripheral blood. This TCR was sampled from a man in his sixties or seventies with acute or convalescent COVID-19. This chain links TRBV14 with TRBJ2-1, with 8 bases matching TRBD2. CDR3 residues: CASSPLGGLDYNEQFF. CDR3 nucleotides: TGTGCCAGCAGCCCTTTGGGGGGACTAGACTACAATGAGCAGTTCTTC.